The 30 T cell receptor beta chains in this list originate from one sample, sequenced in a study of control samples from healthy donors and cancer patients (dated by TCRdb to about 2020). Receptor libraries were prepared by the immunoSEQ multiplex PCR assay. The source is immuneACCESS, and TCRdb retained only in-frame sequences with V and J called. Part of the clones is not carried over; for the studies checked, unresolved V genes explain less than half of this, and the remainder is unexplained. Here the sample has about 34,000 clones; 86% occur a single time. 1.6% of the sample comes from the top ten. Input material: PBMCs. The source is a woman aged 40-49 years with lung cancer.

The chain recombines TRBV9 with TRBJ1-6, with TRBD1 as a possible D gene (5 bases). The CDR3 extends over 15 amino acids. Germline loops: CDR1 SGDLS, CDR2 YYNGEE. The ends were cut back, 4 bases at V and 5 bases at J, with 13 bases in the middle. The CDR3 protein is CASSPSGRNNSPLHF. The CDR3 DNA reads as TGTGCCAGCAGCCCATCGGGACGGAATAATTCACCCCTCCACTTT.

The genes are TRBV7-8 and TRBJ1-1, with 10 bases that match TRBD1. This CDR3 is 18 amino acids long. The junction had 12 bases not matched to a gene; V was cut back by 3 bases and J by 2 bases. CDR1 and CDR2 from the germline V gene are SGHVS and FQNEAQ. For the CDR3, the DNA is TGTGCCAGCAGCTTGACAGGGGGCGCCGGGAGTGTCAACACTGAAGCTTTCTTT. As protein: CASSLTGGAGSVNTEAFF.

This chain connects TRBV30 to TRBJ2-1; 9 bases are a match to TRBD2. CDR1 and CDR2 (germline): GTSNPN, SVGIG (reference sequence). The CDR3 loop spans 14 amino acids. V lost 0 bases and J lost 6; bases outside the gene matches: 3. As DNA, the CDR3 is TGTGCCTGGAGTGTAGGGCGGGGGGGCAATGAGCAGTTCTTC. This encodes CAWSVGRGGNEQFF.

This chain connects TRBV18 to TRBJ2-3; TRBD2 is a possible D gene (5 bases). Germline lookup yields CDR1 KGHSH and CDR2 LQKENI. The CDR3 loop spans 17 amino acids. V shed 3 bases and J shed 2 bases, with 18 bases lying between them. The CDR3 spells CASSPIPLGAATDTQYF. CDR3 nucleotides: TGTGCCAGCTCACCTATTCCCCTGGGAGCAGCCACAGATACGCAGTATTTT.

The chain links TRBV6-6 to TRBJ1-2, with D hard to call. The CDR3 length is 14 residues. From germline, CDR1 is MNHNY and CDR2 SVGAGI (reference sequence). Trimming removed 6 bases from V and 3 bases from J, with 14 bases in between. The CDR3 loop reads CASRAAGEDYGYTF. The CDR3 coding sequence is TGTGCCAGCAGGGCAGCGGGTGAGGACTATGGCTACACCTTC.

The genes are TRBV6-1 and TRBJ2-3; the match to TRBD1 covers 10 bases. The CDR3 runs to 16 residues. Per the germline V gene, CDR1 is MNHNS and CDR2 is SASEGT. J was trimmed by 3 bases and V by 3 bases; bases with no gene match: 6. The CDR3 spells CASSEPPGQGTDTQYF. The CDR3 region has the DNA TGTGCCAGCAGTGAGCCTCCGGGACAGGGGACAGATACGCAGTATTTT.

The chain employs TRBV4-1 and TRBJ1-4; D perhaps matches TRBD1 (5 bases). This CDR3 is 19 amino acids long. Germline CDR1 reads MGHRA; CDR2 reads YSYEKL. With 4 bases removed from V and 4 bases from J, the gap between germline ends came to 25 bases. The CDR3 spells CASSLTPGEGRFGNEKLFF. As DNA, the CDR3 is TGCGCCAGCAGCCTAACCCCGGGGGAGGGACGGTTCGGTAATGAAAAACTGTTTTTT.

The V and J genes are TRBV7-2 and TRBJ1-2; possible D gene TRBD1, 5 bases. Germline loops: CDR1 SGHTA, CDR2 FQGNSA. Trimming left V 2 bases short and J 7 bases short, with 11 bases between. This CDR3 region has 13 residues. The CDR3 DNA reads as TGTGCCAGCAGCTTATTGGGGGGGGGTGGCTACACCTTC. Its translation: CASSLLGGGGYTF.

This sequence joins TRBV3-1 (or the pseudogene TRBV3-2) and TRBJ2-4; 9 bases map to TRBD2. With 11 bases clipped from V and 6 bases from J, the junction kept 14 bases outside the gene matches. This CDR3 spans 15 amino acids. Per germline, CDR1 LGHDT and CDR2 YNNKEL (reference sequence). Here the CDR3 reads CAAREGRGGLNIQYF. CDR3 nucleotides: TGTGCCGCTAGAGAAGGGCGGGGGGGCCTAAACATTCAGTACTTC.

This chain connects TRBV14 to TRBJ1-3, with 9 bases fitting TRBD1. The CDR3 is 17 residues long. J gave up 5 bases and V 4 bases, and 12 bases lay outside the gene matches. The germline gives CDR1 SGHDN, CDR2 FVKESK. In DNA, the CDR3 is TGTGCCAGCAGCCGCCACATTGGGACAGGGCTTCGAAACACCATATATTTT. Amino acids: CASSRHIGTGLRNTIYF.

The rearrangement joins TRBV2 to TRBJ2-6, with TRBD2 matching over 7 bases. The germline V gene encodes CDR1 SNHLY and CDR2 FYNNEI. V was pared by 5 bases and J by 0 bases, with 1 base of the junction left unmatched. The CDR3 is 15 residues long. The CDR3 loop reads CASSRGDSGANVLTF. CDR3 sequence (DNA): TGTGCCAGCAGTCGGGGGGACTCTGGGGCCAACGTCCTGACTTTC.

The CDR3 sequence is CASRWAGTEAFF. Written as DNA, the CDR3 is TGTGCCAGTCGTTGGGCGGGCACTGAAGCTTTCTTT. The chain couples TRBV19 to TRBJ1-1; D unclear. V lost 8 bases, J lost 4 bases, and 11 bases lay in between. The CDR3 sequence is 12 residues long. Germline V gives CDR1 LNHDA, CDR2 SQIVND (reference sequence).

This clone occurred a few times. The chain is built from TRBV7-9 and TRBJ1-2; 8 bases are a match to TRBD1. This CDR3 spans 16 amino acids. Germline V gene sequence: CDR1 SEHNR, CDR2 FQNEAQ (reference sequence). J lost 3 bases, V lost 4 bases, and 10 bases had no gene match. CDR3 protein: CASSYRQGSIDYGYTF. The CDR3 DNA reads as TGTGCCAGCAGCTACAGACAGGGGAGTATAGACTATGGCTACACCTTC.

The J gene is TRBJ1-2, the V gene TRBV5-6; D not certain. V was shortened by 2 bases and J by 1 base, with 12 bases between the two germline ends. Germline assignment: CDR1 SGHDT and CDR2 YYEEEE. The CDR3 runs to 15 residues. The CDR3 DNA is TGTGCCAGCAGCTTTCGACTCCATCTTAACTATGGCTACACCTTC. Protein sequence: CASSFRLHLNYGYTF.

This rearrangement joins TRBV6-5 to TRBJ1-1, with D perhaps TRBD1 (6 bases). The CDR3 runs 15 residues. Between the trimmed V and J ends, which lost 5 bases and 4 bases, there was a span of 17 bases. CDR1 MNHEY and CDR2 SVGAGI come from the germline V gene. CDR3 sequence: CASSRRGGQGTEAFF. The CDR3 DNA reads TGTGCCAGCAGTCGACGGGGGGGGCAAGGCACTGAAGCTTTCTTT.

The chain has TRBV6-4 and TRBJ2-3; possibly TRBD2 for D (6 bases). The germline V gene encodes CDR1 MRHNA and CDR2 SNTAGT. V was pared by 3 bases and J by 0 bases, with 7 bases between. This CDR3 is 14 amino acids long. This CDR3 reads CASSDGGSTDTQYF. The CDR3 DNA reads TGTGCCAGCAGTGATGGGGGGAGCACAGATACGCAGTATTTT.

J is TRBJ2-7 and V is TRBV11-3; D ambiguous. V gave up 1 base and J gave up 3 bases, with 10 bases separating them. CDR1 and CDR2 (germline): SGHNT, YENEEA. The CDR3 sequence is 14 residues long. The CDR3: CASSLGRNLYEQYF. The DNA for the CDR3 is TGTGCCAGCAGCTTAGGAAGGAACCTCTACGAGCAGTACTTC.

This rearrangement joins TRBV12-3 or TRBV12-4 to TRBJ2-3, with D possibly matching TRBD2 (5 bases). The CDR3 totals 12 residues. V shed 1 base and J shed 8 bases, with 7 bases lying between them. The CDR3 here is CASSLDAGTQYF. CDR3 nucleotides: TGTGCCAGCAGTTTAGACGCGGGTACGCAGTATTTT.

In nucleotides, the CDR3 is TGTGCCAGCAGCCCCGACAGGGTCGGTGAAGCTTTCTTT. Its protein is CASSPDRVGEAFF. This chain uses TRBV11-2 with TRBJ1-1; TRBD1 agrees at 7 bases. This CDR3 spans 13 amino acids. Trimming at V came to 5 bases and at J to 7 bases, leaving 7 bases not matched to a gene. Looked up from germline, CDR1 is SGHAT and CDR2 is FQNNGV.

This clone was observed a single time. The same CDR3 is also encoded by other DNA sequences in this sample. This sequence joins TRBV4-2 and TRBJ2-3, with D hard to call. This CDR3 spans 13 amino acids. Per germline, CDR1 LGHNA and CDR2 YNFKEQ. V was pared by 6 bases and J by 1 base, with 8 bases between. The CDR3, as DNA: TGTGCCAGCAGTCCTCCGGGCACAGATACGCAGTATTTT. Protein product: CASSPPGTDTQYF.

The rearrangement links TRBV6-5 to TRBJ1-5; TRBD1 is a possible D gene (5 bases). CDR3 length: 14 amino acids. Trimming shortened V by 5 bases and J by 0 bases, and 8 bases separated the two germline ends. Germline loops: CDR1 MNHEY, CDR2 SVGAGI. CDR3 sequence (DNA): TGTGCCAGCAGTCCGACAGATAGCAATCAGCCCCAGCATTTT. This translates into CASSPTDSNQPQHF.

The CDR3 loop is CASSIRRTNEKLFF. CDR3 in DNA: TGTGCCAGTAGTATAAGGAGGACTAATGAAAAACTGTTTTTT. V gene TRBV19 combines with J gene TRBJ1-4; D is ambiguous. Germline V gives CDR1 LNHDA, CDR2 SQIVND (reference sequence). The CDR3 sequence is 14 residues long. Trimming pared 2 bases from V and 2 bases from J, leaving 6 bases between.

The genes are TRBV9 and TRBJ1-6, with D possibly TRBD1 on 6 matching bases. Germline CDR1 is SGDLS and CDR2 is YYNGEE. V lost 0 bases, J lost 12 bases, and 13 bases lay in between. The CDR3 has 14 residues. CDR3 in DNA: TGTGCCAGCAGCGTAGGGTCCGGGGGACAACCCCTCCACTTT. Protein sequence: CASSVGSGGQPLHF.

V is TRBV24-1 and J is TRBJ2-3, with 7 bases aligning to TRBD1. The germline V gene encodes CDR1 KGHDR and CDR2 SFDVKD. The V segment lost 4 bases and the J segment 2 bases; nucleotides outside the gene matches: 5. This CDR3 is 15 amino acids long. The CDR3 sequence: CATSEPTGSTDTQYF. CDR3 nucleotides: TGTGCCACCAGTGAGCCGACAGGGTCCACAGATACGCAGTATTTT.

The chain employs TRBV4-1 and TRBJ2-7; the D gene is possibly TRBD1 (5 bases). Germline lookup yields CDR1 MGHRA and CDR2 YSYEKL. The CDR3 runs 13 residues. Trimming stripped 1 base from V and 5 bases from J, with 9 bases between. The CDR3 DNA is TGCGCCAGCAGCCAAGGTTTAGGGGACGAGCAGTACTTC. This encodes CASSQGLGDEQYF.

This chain uses TRBV6-5 with TRBJ1-1; the match to TRBD1 covers 10 bases. CDR1 is MNHEY, CDR2 SVGAGI, per germline. The CDR3 has 15 amino acids. J lost 8 bases, V lost 6 bases, and 12 bases had no gene match. CDR3 in DNA: TGTGCCAGCAGCGAGATGACAGGGGGCGGGCGGGAAGCTTTCTTT. Translation: CASSEMTGGGREAFF.

This sequence joins TRBV14 and TRBJ2-7; D is possibly TRBD1 or TRBD2 (5 bases each). In germline, CDR1 is SGHDN, CDR2 FVKESK. The CDR3 totals 13 residues. V lost 0 bases to trimming and J lost 6 bases, with 9 bases between them. The CDR3 spells CASSQEKGTEQYF. The CDR3 DNA reads as TGTGCCAGCAGCCAAGAAAAGGGGACCGAGCAGTACTTC.

V gene TRBV9 combines with J gene TRBJ2-2; D remains unclear. The ends were cut back, 0 bases at V and 3 bases at J, with 9 bases in the middle. This CDR3 spans 15 amino acids. Germline loops: CDR1 SGDLS, CDR2 YYNGEE. The CDR3 sequence: CASSVDPPYTGELFF. For the CDR3, the DNA is TGTGCCAGCAGCGTAGATCCGCCGTACACCGGGGAGCTGTTTTTT.

The chain couples TRBV9 to TRBJ1-1; tentative D call: TRBD1 (6 bases). The V and J ends lost 6 bases and 0 bases respectively, with 12 bases between them. CDR3 length: 14 residues. Germline values: CDR1 SGDLS, CDR2 YYNGEE. Here the CDR3 DNA reads TGTGCCAGCACAGTGGACAGCCTGAACACTGAAGCTTTCTTT. Residues: CASTVDSLNTEAFF. Together with reference TRBV9 and TRBJ1-1, the CDR3 gives the full variable domain: DSGVTQTPKHLITATGQRVTLRCSPRSGDLSVYWYQQSLDQGLQFLIQYYNGEERAKGNILERFSAQQFPDLHSELNLSSLELGDSALYFCASTVDSLNTEAFFGQGTRLTVV.

The V call is TRBV18, the J call TRBJ1-2; no definite D call. The CDR3 runs to 15 residues. V was shortened by 0 bases and J by 3 bases, with 11 bases between the two germline ends. The germline V gene has CDR1 KGHSH and CDR2 LQKENI. The CDR3, as DNA: TGTGCCAGCTCACCACCCGCCACAGCCTACTATGGCTACACCTTC. This codes for CASSPPATAYYGYTF.